This TCR beta chain emerged from a study of blood T cell repertoires in COVID-19. As for the study in general: The cDNA or gDNA used as material had been derived from T cells, B-cell-depleted T cells, or PBMCs.

How the authors handled the data: Amplifying reference gene primers gave estimates of nucleated cell counts. The table came from immunoSEQ multiplex PCR; TCRdb's copy has only in-frame clones and leaves some out. That table gives V, J and clone size, and the DNA gave D and trimming. Of under 350,000 clones in the sample, roughly nine tenths were seen once. The ends lost 1 base at V and 2 bases at J; junction bases unmatched: 4. Germline CDR1 and CDR2: SGHVS and FQNEAQ. The CDR3 is 16 amino acids. The source of this sequence is a man in his 60s who had recovered from COVID-19. Specimen: PBMCs or T cells enriched from blood (not recorded which). The J gene is TRBJ2-3, the V gene TRBV7-8; 9 nucleotides align to TRBD2. CDR3 region: CASSLGLAGNTDTQYF. The CDR3 DNA reads TGTGCCAGCAGCTTAGGCCTAGCGGGGAACACAGATACGCAGTATTTT.